The source of this T cell receptor (beta chain) is a study of cytomegalovirus exposure and HLA in healthy donors. Study background: Within the Caucasian-associated ancestry cluster were 81% of the roughly 430 genotyped donors.

The PCR was carried out with 60 Vbeta primers and 13 Jbeta primers. Sequencing used immunoSEQ multiplex PCR; TCRdb keeps in-frame clones, though not all of them. The sample shows about 91,000 clones, 64% of them seen only once. The length of the CDR3 is 14 residues. V trimming: 4 bases; J trimming: 8 bases; junction bases outside the gene matches: 2. CDR1 is MNHNY and CDR2 is SVGAGI in the germline V gene (reference sequence). As concerns this clone: Its cognate antigen is unknown.

Study-wide points: Clonal expansion, a later analysis showed, was greater in HLA-associated TCR beta chains than in equally common others. Reports state that TCR beta sequences accurately predicted most subjects' HLA-A and HLA-B alleles.

Sequencing used PBMCs. This TCR came from a human donor in good health. The chain employs TRBV6-6 and TRBJ1-6; 10 bases are a match to TRBD1. The CDR3 spells CASSWGTGDSPLHF. In DNA, the CDR3 is TGTGCCAGCAGTTGGGGGACAGGGGATTCACCCCTCCACTTT.